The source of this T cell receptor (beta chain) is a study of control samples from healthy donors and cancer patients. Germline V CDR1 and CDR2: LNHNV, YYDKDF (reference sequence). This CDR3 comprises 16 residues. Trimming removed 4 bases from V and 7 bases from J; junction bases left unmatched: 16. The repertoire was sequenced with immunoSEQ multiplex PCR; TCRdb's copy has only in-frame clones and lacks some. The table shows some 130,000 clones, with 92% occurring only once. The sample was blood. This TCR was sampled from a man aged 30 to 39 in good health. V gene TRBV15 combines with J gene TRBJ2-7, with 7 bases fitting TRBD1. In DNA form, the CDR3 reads TGTGCCACCAGCATAGTTTCCGACAGGGCCCCGAATGAGCAGTACTTC. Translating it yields CATSIVSDRAPNEQYF.